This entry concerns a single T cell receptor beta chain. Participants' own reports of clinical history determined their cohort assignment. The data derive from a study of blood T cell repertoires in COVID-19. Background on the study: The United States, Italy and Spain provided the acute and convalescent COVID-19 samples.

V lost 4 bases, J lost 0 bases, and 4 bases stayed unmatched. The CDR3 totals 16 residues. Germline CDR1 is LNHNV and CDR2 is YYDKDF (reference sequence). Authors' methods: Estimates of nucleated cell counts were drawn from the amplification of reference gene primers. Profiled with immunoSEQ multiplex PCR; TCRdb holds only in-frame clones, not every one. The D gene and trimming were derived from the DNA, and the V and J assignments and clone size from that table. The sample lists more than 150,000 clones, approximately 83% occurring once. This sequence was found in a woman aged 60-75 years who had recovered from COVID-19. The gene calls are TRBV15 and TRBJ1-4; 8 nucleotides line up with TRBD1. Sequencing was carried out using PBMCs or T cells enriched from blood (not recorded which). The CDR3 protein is CATSNGQGSTNEKLFF. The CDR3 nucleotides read TGTGCCACCAGCAACGGACAGGGATCAACTAATGAAAAACTGTTTTTT. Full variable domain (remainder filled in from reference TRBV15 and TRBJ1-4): DAMVIQNPRYQVTQFGKPVTLSCSQTLNHNVMYWYQQKSSQAPKLLFHYYDKDFNNEADTPDNFQSRRPNTSFCFLDIRSPGLGDTAMYLCATSNGQGSTNEKLFFGSGTQLSVL.